This is a list of T cell receptor beta chains from one sample in a study of radiation and T cells in renal cell carcinoma. Only in-frame clones appear in the TCRdb table, and some are missing; sequencing was by immunoSEQ multiplex PCR. The sample has tens of thousands of clones; 65% to 90% are singletons. The sequencing here drew on blood, taken from a patient whose treatment included radiotherapy and nephrectomy. The receptors were sampled from a woman in her fifties or sixties with renal cell carcinoma. CDR3s include the opening cysteine and the closing phenylalanine or tryptophan. Fields, in order: J gene, D gene, V gene, clone size, CDR3 protein, CDR3 DNA. The D gene is left open where the match is weak. A clone size is listed for some rows: how often the clone was seen (once, few, many), or a class if it is expanded.

TRBJ1-1,NA,TRBV18,NA,CASSTTARVDTEAFF,TGTGCCAGCTCTACGACTGCACGGGTTGACACTGAAGCTTTCTTT
TRBJ2-7,NA,TRBV7-2,NA,CASSFPNPEAYEQYF,TGTGCCAGCAGCTTCCCCAATCCGGAGGCTTACGAGCAGTACTTC
TRBJ2-4,NA,TRBV28,NA,CASSFIQQSLAKNIQYF,TGTGCCAGCAGTTTTATTCAACAGTCCCTAGCCAAAAACATTCAGTACTTC
TRBJ2-5,TRBD2,TRBV2,NA,CASSGGTIIQETQYF,TGTGCCAGCAGTGGCGGGACTATCATACAAGAGACCCAGTACTTC
TRBJ2-7,TRBD2,TRBV5-1,NA,CASSTGLAGRSYEQYF,TGCGCCAGCAGCACAGGACTAGCGGGTAGATCGTACGAGCAGTACTTC
TRBJ1-3,NA,TRBV6-1,NA,CASSEWGDSGNTIYF,TGTGCCAGCAGTGAATGGGGAGACTCTGGAAACACCATATATTTT
TRBJ2-3,TRBD2,TRBV10-1,NA,CASIAGGVADTQYF,TGCGCCAGCATCGCGGGAGGGGTCGCAGATACGCAGTATTTT
TRBJ2-6,NA,TRBV9,NA,CASSRAIRGVHPSGANVLTF,TGTGCCAGCAGCCGAGCAATAAGGGGGGTCCACCCCTCTGGGGCCAACGTCCTGACTTTC
TRBJ1-2,NA,TRBV9,NA,CASSAEPRNYGYTF,TGTGCCAGCAGCGCAGAACCACGGAACTATGGCTACACCTTC
TRBJ1-5,NA,TRBV4-2,few,CASSQDRRLTGPQHF,TGTGCCAGCAGCCAAGATAGAAGACTAACCGGGCCCCAGCATTTT
TRBJ2-3,NA,TRBV30,few,CAWSLDTQYF,TGTGCCTGGAGTCTGGATACGCAGTATTTT
TRBJ1-1,NA,TRBV28,NA,CASSFKSEAFF,TGTGCCAGCAGTTTTAAATCTGAAGCTTTCTTT
TRBJ2-7,NA,TRBV5-6,NA,CASSLALSEGYEQYF,TGTGCCAGCAGCTTGGCCCTATCAGAAGGCTACGAGCAGTACTTC
TRBJ1-2,TRBD1,TRBV5-5,NA,CASSLLAPGQGYGYTF,TGTGCCAGCAGCTTGTTAGCCCCGGGACAGGGGTATGGCTACACCTTC
TRBJ2-7,NA,TRBV7-2,NA,CASNVGWAYEQYF,TGTGCCAGCAACGTGGGGTGGGCCTACGAGCAGTACTTC
TRBJ2-7,NA,TRBV4-1,NA,CASSQRGPGGLDEQYF,TGCGCCAGCAGCCAGCGGGGGCCAGGGGGCCTCGACGAGCAGTACTTC
TRBJ1-6,NA,TRBV6-5,NA,CASRPWTEHNSPLHF,TGTGCCAGCAGACCCTGGACAGAACATAATTCACCCCTCCACTTT
TRBJ2-7,NA,TRBV7-9,NA,CASSLGGTYEQYF,TGTGCCAGCAGCTTGGGGGGTACCTACGAGCAGTACTTC
TRBJ2-5,TRBD1,TRBV28,NA,CASSFQGAGEETQYF,TGTGCCAGCAGTTTCCAGGGGGCAGGGGAAGAGACCCAGTACTTC
TRBJ2-7,TRBD2,TRBV7-2,NA,CASRGASGGLSEQYF,TGTGCCAGCAGGGGGGCGAGCGGGGGTCTCTCCGAGCAGTACTTC
TRBJ2-7,TRBD1,TRBV10-3,NA,CAIRGVGTGGYEQYF,TGTGCCATCAGAGGGGTAGGGACAGGCGGCTACGAGCAGTACTTC
TRBJ1-2,NA,TRBV9,NA,CASSVRGEGDGYTF,TGTGCCAGCAGCGTGAGAGGGGAGGGAGATGGCTACACCTTC
TRBJ1-1,TRBD1,TRBV14,NA,CASSQNYRGPLFVDTEAFF,TGTGCCAGCAGCCAAAATTACAGGGGGCCATTATTTGTGGACACTGAAGCTTTCTTT
TRBJ1-1,NA,TRBV19,few,CASSITGIEAFF,TGTGCCAGTAGTATTACAGGTATTGAAGCTTTCTTT
TRBJ1-5,NA,TRBV19,NA,CASSSRDGGNQPQHF,TGTGCCAGTAGTTCCCGGGACGGAGGCAATCAGCCCCAGCATTTT
TRBJ1-2,NA,TRBV2,NA,CASSEEYGYTF,TGTGCCAGCAGTGAAGAGTATGGCTACACCTTC
TRBJ2-1,NA,TRBV9,NA,CASSVGGFSNEQFF,TGTGCCAGCAGCGTCGGGGGCTTTAGCAATGAGCAGTTCTTC
TRBJ2-5,TRBD1,TRBV5-1,NA,CASSWNPGQGVATQYF,TGCGCCAGCAGCTGGAACCCGGGACAGGGGGTAGCGACCCAGTACTTC
TRBJ1-5,TRBD1,TRBV4-1,NA,CASSQAGTAGQPQHF,TGCGCCAGCAGCCAAGCGGGGACAGCTGGCCAGCCCCAGCATTTT
TRBJ2-5,NA,TRBV15,NA,CATSRDKTGQETQYF,TGTGCCACCAGCAGAGATAAGACAGGTCAAGAGACCCAGTACTTC
TRBJ2-5,NA,TRBV14,once,CASSQGLFWPEPHF,TGTGCCAGCAGCCAAGGCCTTTTTTGGCCCGAGCCCCACTTC
TRBJ2-7,NA,TRBV11-3,NA,CASSLAGSEQYF,TGTGCCAGCAGCTTAGCCGGGTCCGAGCAGTACTTC
TRBJ1-1,NA,TRBV7-9,NA,CASSLLQGNTEAFF,TGTGCCAGCAGCTTATTACAGGGAAACACTGAAGCTTTCTTT
TRBJ2-7,NA,TRBV7-2,NA,CASSLEALSYEQYF,TGTGCCAGCAGCCTCGAGGCCTTGTCCTACGAGCAGTACTTC